The sequence of this T cell receptor (beta chain) was determined in a study of cytomegalovirus exposure and HLA in healthy donors. Study information: For the approximately 400 genotyped donors, about 81% fell within the Caucasian-associated ancestry cluster.

The CDR3 has 14 amino acids. V lost 6 bases and J 1 base, leaving 12 bases between the germline ends. Germline V CDR1 and CDR2: MDHEN, SYDVKM. General study results and limits: Researchers reportedly found TCR beta sequences accurately predicted most subjects' HLA-A and HLA-B alleles. Data from an earlier analysis indicated that most TCR beta V segments were productive either about 87% or about 30% of the time. A classifier reportedly called cytomegalovirus status with high sensitivity and specificity.

Details on this clone: What it recognizes is unknown.

The PCR made use of 60 Vbeta and 13 Jbeta primers. Some clones are missing from TCRdb's copy, which holds only in-frame ones; the method was immunoSEQ multiplex PCR. The top ten clones hold around 5.6% of a sample with around 100,000 clones, about 83% of them seen once. The V gene is TRBV28, the J gene TRBJ1-2; the D gene is possibly TRBD1 (6 bases). The sample comprised PBMCs. The clonotype comes from a young woman in good health and CMV-seropositive. CDR3 residues: CASRAQGINYGYTF. CDR3 bases: TGTGCCAGCAGGGCGCAGGGGATTAACTATGGCTACACCTTC.